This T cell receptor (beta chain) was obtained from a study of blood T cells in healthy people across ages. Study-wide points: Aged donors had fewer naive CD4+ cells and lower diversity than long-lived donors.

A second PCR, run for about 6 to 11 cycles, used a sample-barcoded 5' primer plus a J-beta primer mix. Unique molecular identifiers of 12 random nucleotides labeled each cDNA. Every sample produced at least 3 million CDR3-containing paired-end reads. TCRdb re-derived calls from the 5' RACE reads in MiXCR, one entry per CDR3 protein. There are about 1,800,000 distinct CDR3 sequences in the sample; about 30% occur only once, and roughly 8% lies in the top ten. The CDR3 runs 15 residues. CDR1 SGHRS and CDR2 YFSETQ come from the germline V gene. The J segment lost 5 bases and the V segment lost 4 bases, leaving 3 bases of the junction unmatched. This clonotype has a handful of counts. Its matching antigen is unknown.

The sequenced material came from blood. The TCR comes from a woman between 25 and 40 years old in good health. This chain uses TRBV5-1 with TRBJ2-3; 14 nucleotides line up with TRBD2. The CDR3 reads CASSGGLAGGDTQYF. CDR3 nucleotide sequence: TGCGCCAGCAGCGGCGGACTAGCGGGAGGAGATACGCAGTATTTT.